The rows below give T cell receptor beta chains drawn from one sample of a study of cytomegalovirus exposure and HLA in healthy donors. Generated by immunoSEQ multiplex PCR, the TCRdb table keeps only in-frame clones and is missing some. The sample has approximately 130,000 clones; over 65% are singletons. The sequencing sample was made of PBMCs. The receptors derive from a man in his forties or fifties in good health and CMV-seronegative. Each CDR3 is given with its conserved first and last residue. The D gene is left open where the match is weak. The size field is filled for only some rows; it gives once, few, many or a size class.

J gene,D gene,V gene,clone size,CDR3 DNA,CDR3 protein
TRBJ1-4,TRBD1,TRBV18,few,TGTGCCAGCTCACTGGTGGGACAGAGAGAAAAACTGTTTTTT,CASSLVGQREKLFF
TRBJ1-4,.,TRBV2,.,TGTGCCAGCAGTGGGGCTTCTGAAAAACTGTTTTTT,CASSGASEKLFF
TRBJ1-4,.,TRBV7-9,.,TGTGCCAGCAGCTCCAGGGGTGCAACTAATGAAAAACTGTTTTTT,CASSSRGATNEKLFF
TRBJ1-6,.,TRBV6-1,.,TGTGCCAGCAGTGGCCTAGTGAGCTCCTATAATTCACCCCTCCACTTT,CASSGLVSSYNSPLHF
TRBJ2-1,TRBD2,TRBV29-1,.,TGCAGCGTTCCGGGACTAGCGGGGGGCAATGAGCAGTTCTTC,CSVPGLAGGNEQFF
TRBJ2-1,TRBD2,TRBV4-1,.,TGCGCCAGCAGCGCACTAGCGGGGGCCCTCTATGAGCAGTTCTTC,CASSALAGALYEQFF
TRBJ1-3,.,TRBV7-2,.,TGTGCCAGCAGCTTCCCCGCGACAGTTCCCCAGGGAACCATATATTTT,CASSFPATVPQGTIYF
TRBJ2-1,TRBD2,TRBV4-3,.,TGCGCCAGCAGCCCTAGTGGCGGGGGGGCGTTTTCGCGGTACAATGAGCAGTTCTTC,CASSPSGGGAFSRYNEQFF
TRBJ2-5,.,TRBV7-7,few,TGTGCTAGCAGCGTGGAAAGGGGGGAGACCCAGTACTTC,CASSVERGETQYF
TRBJ2-7,TRBD2,TRBV13,.,TGTGCCAGCAGCTTATCTAGCGGGAGGGCATCATGGGAGCAGTACTTC,CASSLSSGRASWEQYF
TRBJ1-1,TRBD1,TRBV6-6,.,TGTGCCAGCAGTTATAAGGGGGCAAGGTTCACTGAAGCTTTCTTT,CASSYKGARFTEAFF
TRBJ2-3,TRBD1,TRBV4-1,.,TGCGCCAGCAGCCATACAAGGGGGCCCACAGATACGCAGTATTTT,CASSHTRGPTDTQYF
TRBJ2-6,.,TRBV14,few,TGTGCCAGCAGCCAAGACACCTATTTCTCTGGGGCCAACGTCCTGACTTTC,CASSQDTYFSGANVLTF
TRBJ1-6,.,TRBV6-4,.,TGTGCCAGCAGTGACTTGGAGGGTTCACCCCTCCACTTT,CASSDLEGSPLHF
TRBJ2-7,TRBD2,TRBV4-2,.,TGTGCCAGCAGCCAAAGTCTAGCGGGAGACTACGAGCAGTACTTC,CASSQSLAGDYEQYF
TRBJ2-6,.,TRBV29-1,once,TGCAGCGTTGAGACTTTCTCTGGGGCCAACGTCCTGACTTTC,CSVETFSGANVLTF
TRBJ2-3,.,TRBV28,once,TGTGCCAGCTTAAGCACGGGAAGGTCCGCAGATACGCAGTATTTT,CASLSTGRSADTQYF
TRBJ1-2,.,TRBV19,once,TGTGCCAGTAGTCCCGCGGGGATTCGGGGAGGTGGGGGCTACACCTTC,CASSPAGIRGGGGYTF
TRBJ2-7,.,TRBV29-1,few,TGCAGCGCCCGGAAGCCGGGGGTCCACGAGCAGTACTTC,CSARKPGVHEQYF
TRBJ2-1,TRBD2,TRBV5-6,once,TGTGCCAGCAGCTCCGGACTAGCGGGAGATAATGAGCAGTTCTTC,CASSSGLAGDNEQFF
TRBJ2-2,.,TRBV27,.,TGTGCCAGCAGATCCTATGGGCAGGGGATGGGCGGGGAGCTGTTTTTT,CASRSYGQGMGGELFF
TRBJ1-4,.,TRBV6-1,.,TGTGCCAGCAGCCTGGGAGGGGGTAATGAAAAACTGTTTTTT,CASSLGGGNEKLFF
TRBJ2-3,.,TRBV23-1,.,TGCGCCAGCAGACGAGGGTTTGCAGATACGCAGTATTTT,CASRRGFADTQYF
TRBJ2-4,TRBD1,TRBV7-8,.,TGTGCCACCGGGGACAGTGGGAACATTCAGTACTTC,CATGDSGNIQYF
TRBJ2-3,.,TRBV6-8,.,TGTGCCAGCAGTTCGGTCTACCCTAGCACAGATACGCAGTATTTT,CASSSVYPSTDTQYF
TRBJ2-3,.,TRBV7-2,.,TGTGCCAGCAGCTTACTCGGACAGAGATCAGATACGCAGTATTTT,CASSLLGQRSDTQYF
TRBJ1-6,.,TRBV5-1,.,TGCGCCAGCAGCTTGGAACAGGGCGGCTCACCCCTCCACTTT,CASSLEQGGSPLHF
TRBJ2-5,.,TRBV7-6,.,TGTGCCAGCAGCTTAGCGCTGGGCAGTAAGGAGACCCAGTACTTC,CASSLALGSKETQYF
TRBJ2-7,TRBD1,TRBV7-6,.,TGTGCCAGCAGCCTCCGGGACAGTTCCTACGAGCAGTACTTC,CASSLRDSSYEQYF
TRBJ2-7,TRBD1,TRBV2,.,TGTGCCAGCAGGGAGGGGACAGGGGGCTCTAACGAGCAGTACTTC,CASREGTGGSNEQYF
TRBJ2-7,TRBD2,TRBV25-1,.,TGTGCCAGCAGTGAATCGAAGCTAGCGGGAGGGCCGGAATACGAGCAGTACTTC,CASSESKLAGGPEYEQYF
TRBJ2-5,.,TRBV18,.,TGTGCCAGCTCCCCGCAGGGTCCTCAAGAGACCCAGTACTTC,CASSPQGPQETQYF
TRBJ2-7,.,TRBV10-3,.,TGTGCCACTACCGACTCCTACGAGCAGTACTTC,CATTDSYEQYF
TRBJ2-1,.,TRBV7-2,.,TGTGCCACCAATGGGTGGGGGGATGAGCAGTTCTTC,CATNGWGDEQFF
TRBJ2-7,TRBD2,TRBV27,.,TGTGCCAGCAGTACGGGGAGGGGTCCCGATTTCTACGAGCAGTACTTC,CASSTGRGPDFYEQYF
TRBJ1-4,.,TRBV29-1,.,TGCAGCGTTGTGACAGGAATTAATGAAAAACTGTTTTTT,CSVVTGINEKLFF
TRBJ2-7,TRBD1,TRBV6-5,once,TGTGCCAGCAGTTACTCGGGACAGGGGTTCCACGAGCAGTACTTC,CASSYSGQGFHEQYF
TRBJ2-5,TRBD2,TRBV29-1,.,TGCAGCGTTGATGGACTAGCGGACGAGACCCAGTACTTC,CSVDGLADETQYF
TRBJ1-6,.,TRBV5-4,.,TGTGCCAGCAGCTTGTATGGGGCTTCAAATTCACCCCTCCACTTT,CASSLYGASNSPLHF
TRBJ2-5,TRBD1,TRBV7-2,.,TGTGCCAGCAGCACCCAGGGGGCGGAGACCCAGTACTTC,CASSTQGAETQYF
TRBJ2-5,.,TRBV5-6,.,TGTGCCAGCAGCTTGGGACAGCTGGAGACCCAGTACTTC,CASSLGQLETQYF
TRBJ2-7,.,TRBV2,.,TGTGCCAGCAACAGGGGAGGCTCCTACGAGCAGTACTTC,CASNRGGSYEQYF
TRBJ1-6,TRBD1,TRBV7-2,.,TGTGCCAGCAGTTTCGCCGGGACAGGGCATAATTCACCCCTCCACTTT,CASSFAGTGHNSPLHF
TRBJ2-5,TRBD1,TRBV28,.,TGTGCCAGCAGTGTCGGGACAGGAAACCAAGAGACCCAGTACTTC,CASSVGTGNQETQYF
TRBJ2-1,TRBD1,TRBV11-2,.,TGTGCCAGCAGCCCACCGGGACAGGGATCCTACAATGAGCAGTTCTTC,CASSPPGQGSYNEQFF
TRBJ2-1,.,TRBV7-2,once,TGTGCCAGCAGCTTGCGGAGCGGGTCTTACAATGAGCAGTTCTTC,CASSLRSGSYNEQFF
TRBJ2-1,TRBD1,TRBV11-3,.,TGTGCCAGCAGCCGGACAGGGCCGGGATACAATGAGCAGTTCTTC,CASSRTGPGYNEQFF
TRBJ2-5,TRBD1,TRBV7-3,.,TGTGCCAGCAGCTTAACGGGACAGGGGGCAGAGACCCAGTACTTC,CASSLTGQGAETQYF
TRBJ2-2,TRBD2,TRBV5-4,.,TGTGCCAGCTGGGTGGGTCTAGCGGGGTCTACGAACACCGGGGAGCTGTTTTTT,CASWVGLAGSTNTGELFF
TRBJ2-1,TRBD2,TRBV7-9,.,TGTGCCAGCAGCAAGACAACTTCTAGCGGGAGGAGCTCCTACAATGAGCAGTTCTTC,CASSKTTSSGRSSYNEQFF
TRBJ2-1,TRBD1,TRBV11-1,.,TGTGCCAGCAGCTCACGGGACAGGGGGTTGAATGAGCAGTTCTTC,CASSSRDRGLNEQFF
TRBJ2-7,TRBD1,TRBV15,.,TGTGCCACCAGCGAACAGGGGGTCGGCTACGAGCAGTACTTC,CATSEQGVGYEQYF
TRBJ2-5,.,TRBV27,few,TGTGCCAGCAGTTTAGCGGGGATCCAAGAGACCCAGTACTTC,CASSLAGIQETQYF
TRBJ1-1,TRBD1,TRBV5-6,few,TGTGCCAGCAGCTTGACGGGACAGACGAACACTGAAGCTTTCTTT,CASSLTGQTNTEAFF
TRBJ1-5,.,TRBV27,.,TGTGCCAGCAGTTTAGCCGGGACACATCAGCCCCAGCATTTT,CASSLAGTHQPQHF
TRBJ2-3,TRBD1,TRBV5-1,.,TGCGCCAGCAGGCTACTCCGGGACAGGGTCCGTGATACGCAGTATTTT,CASRLLRDRVRDTQYF
TRBJ2-7,.,TRBV18,once,TGTGCCAGCTCACCACTGACCCCAAGTCGGGTCCAATACGAGCAGTACTTC,CASSPLTPSRVQYEQYF
TRBJ2-1,TRBD2,TRBV4-2,.,TGTGCCAGCAGTCAGACTAGCGGGAGGTACAATGAGCAGTTCTTC,CASSQTSGRYNEQFF
TRBJ2-2,TRBD2,TRBV30,.,TGTGCCTGGACTAGCGGGAGTGAGGAGCTGTTTTTT,CAWTSGSEELFF